This note documents a single TCR beta chain sequence. TCRdb's table, derived via immunoSEQ multiplex PCR, lists solely in-frame clones and lacks some. The sample carries approximately 250,000 clones, 88% recorded once. The sample originates from a study of blood T cell repertoires in COVID-19. Study in general: In each case, the material was cDNA or gDNA derived from T cells, B-cell-depleted T cells, or PBMCs.

This CDR3 contains 15 residues. Trimming removed 6 bases from V and 3 bases from J; junction bases left unmatched: 5. The germline V gene encodes CDR1 LNHDA and CDR2 SQIVND (reference sequence). Sequenced input: peripheral blood. The chain carries TRBV19 and TRBJ1-1; 12 nucleotides agree with TRBD1. The TCR originated in a woman aged 65 to 85 with COVID-19, enrolled during active disease. CDR3 coding DNA: TGTGCCAGTAGCGGGACAGGGGGCCGCGACACTGAAGCTTTCTTT. Protein: CASSGTGGRDTEAFF.